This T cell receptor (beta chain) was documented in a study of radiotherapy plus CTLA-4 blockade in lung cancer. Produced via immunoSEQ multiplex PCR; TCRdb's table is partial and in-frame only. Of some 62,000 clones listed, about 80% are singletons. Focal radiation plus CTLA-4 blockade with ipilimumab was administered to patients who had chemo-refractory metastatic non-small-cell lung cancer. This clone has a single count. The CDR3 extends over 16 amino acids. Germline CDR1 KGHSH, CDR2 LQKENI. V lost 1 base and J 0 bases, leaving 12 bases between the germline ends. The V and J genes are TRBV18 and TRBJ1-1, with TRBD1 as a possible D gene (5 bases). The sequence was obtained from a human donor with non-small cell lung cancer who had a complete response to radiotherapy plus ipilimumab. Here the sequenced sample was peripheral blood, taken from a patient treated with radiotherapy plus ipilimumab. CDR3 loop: CASSPRQGGMNTEAFF. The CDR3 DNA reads TGTGCCAGCTCACCACGGCAGGGAGGAATGAACACTGAAGCTTTCTTT.